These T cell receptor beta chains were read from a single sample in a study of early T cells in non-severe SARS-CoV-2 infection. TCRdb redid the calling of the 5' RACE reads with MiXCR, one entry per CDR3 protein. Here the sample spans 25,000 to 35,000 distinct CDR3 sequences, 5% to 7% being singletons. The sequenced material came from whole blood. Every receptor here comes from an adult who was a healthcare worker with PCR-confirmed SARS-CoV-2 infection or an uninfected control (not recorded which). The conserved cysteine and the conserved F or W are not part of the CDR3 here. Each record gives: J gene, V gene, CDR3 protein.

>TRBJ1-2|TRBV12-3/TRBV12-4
ASSLGRQGVLNYGYT
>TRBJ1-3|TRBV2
ASSEGGQAGNTIY
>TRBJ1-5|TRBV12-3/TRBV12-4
ASSFMGGTGGNQPQH
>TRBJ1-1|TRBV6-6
ASSRGEGMSF
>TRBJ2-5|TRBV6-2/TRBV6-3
ASRPFIPLNQETQY
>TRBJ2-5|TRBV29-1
SVDGLGETQY
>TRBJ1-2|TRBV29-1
SVVGTGDYGYT
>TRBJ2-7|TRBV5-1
ASSLEGQGFYEQY
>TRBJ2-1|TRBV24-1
ATSDLDEQF
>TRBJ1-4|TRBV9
ASSAGQGLPNEKLF
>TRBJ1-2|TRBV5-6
ASSLGRVYGYT
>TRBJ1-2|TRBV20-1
SARDSTANADYGYT
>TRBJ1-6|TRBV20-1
SARIPGMNSPLH
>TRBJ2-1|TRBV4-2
ASSLGMGGASYNEQF
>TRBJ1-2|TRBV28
ASSIRVGYGYT
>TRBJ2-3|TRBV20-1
SAPSGTDTQY
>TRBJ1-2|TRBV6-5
ASSYEGNYGYT
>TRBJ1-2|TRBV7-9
ASSPQGKENYGYT
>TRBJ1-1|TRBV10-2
ASSFFGGNAEAF
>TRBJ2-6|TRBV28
ASIPAGTGGSGANVLT
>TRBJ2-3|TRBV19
ASRGTGESTDTQY
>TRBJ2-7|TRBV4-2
ASSQGPTSGGAHEQY
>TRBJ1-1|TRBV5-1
ASSLDGGNTEAF
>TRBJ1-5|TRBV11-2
ASSLGTSNQPQH
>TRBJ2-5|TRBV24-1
ATSRGPGLVGEETQY
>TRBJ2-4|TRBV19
ASSLSRDRNIQY
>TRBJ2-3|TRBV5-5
ASSLAVLPGDTQY
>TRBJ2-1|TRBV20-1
SARRAGGHNEQF
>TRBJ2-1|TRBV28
ASSRTGSSYNEQF
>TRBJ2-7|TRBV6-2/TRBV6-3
ASSLRTQTGVYEQY
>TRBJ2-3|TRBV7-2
ASSSVLTSTDTQY